The 14 T cell receptor beta chains in this list originate from one sample, sequenced in a study of OX40 agonist ivuxolimab in advanced cancers. The library was obtained by the immunoSEQ multiplex PCR assay. In TCRdb, the immuneACCESS table is reduced to in-frame sequences with V and J assigned. These tables do not hold every clone; where another copy was compared, an unresolved V gene accounts for under half, and the others remain unexplained. The sample table contains about 59,000 clones; only one count was recorded for 85% of them. Clones ranked in the top ten supply 3.5% to 4% of the sample. The starting material was CD4+ or CD8+ T cells sorted from blood, obtained in a trial of the OX40 agonist ivuxolimab. These receptor sequences come from an adult with an advanced solid tumor such as melanoma, head and neck, liver or kidney cancer.

This chain links TRBV25-1 with TRBJ2-1, with D tentatively TRBD2 (5 bases). The V and J ends lost 7 bases and 2 bases respectively, with 9 bases between them. This CDR3 has 13 amino acids. Germline V gene data show CDR1 as MGHDK and CDR2 as SYGVNS. DNA of the CDR3: TGTGCCAGCATGGGGAGTACCTACAATGAGCAGTTCTTC. It is translated as CASMGSTYNEQFF.

V gene TRBV30 combines with J gene TRBJ2-1, with D possibly matching TRBD1 (5 bases). CDR3 length: 13 residues. The V and J ends lost 3 bases and 8 bases respectively, with 14 bases between them. The germline gives CDR1 GTSNPN, CDR2 SVGIG (reference sequence). CDR3 sequence (DNA): TGTGCCTGGAGGTCAGGGCCTCTCGATGAGCAGTTCTTC. Translating gives CAWRSGPLDEQFF. Full variable domain (remainder filled in from reference TRBV30 and TRBJ2-1): SQTIHQWPATLVQPVGSPLSLECTVEGTSNPNLYWYRQAAGRGLQLLFYSVGIGQISSEVPQNLSASRPQDRQFILSSKKLLLSDSGFYLCAWRSGPLDEQFFGPGTRLTVL.

The rearrangement links TRBV18 to TRBJ1-1, with TRBD1 matching over 9 bases. Germline V gives CDR1 KGHSH, CDR2 LQKENI. The CDR3 length is 15 residues. The trim removed 2 bases at V and 5 bases at J, leaving 6 bases unmatched. The CDR3 DNA reads TGTGCCAGCTCACCAATCGAGACAGGGGGGACTGAAGCTTTCTTT. It codes for CASSPIETGGTEAFF.

This sequence joins TRBV28 and TRBJ1-1; TRBD1 might be the D (5 bases). The V end lost 6 bases, the J end lost 0 bases, and 11 bases lay between the germline ends. Germline CDR1 is MDHEN and CDR2 is SYDVKM. This CDR3 contains 14 residues. The CDR3 sequence is CASRETVLNTEAFF. DNA for the CDR3: TGTGCCAGCAGGGAGACAGTTTTGAACACTGAAGCTTTCTTT. Together with reference TRBV28 and TRBJ1-1, the CDR3 gives the full variable domain: DVKVTQSSRYLVKRTGEKVFLECVQDMDHENMFWYRQDPGLGLRLIYFSYDVKMKEKGDIPEGYSVSREKKERFSLILESASTNQTSMYLCASRETVLNTEAFFGQGTRLTVV.

The J gene is TRBJ2-1, the V gene TRBV7-9, with 13 positions matching TRBD2. Germline CDR1 reads SEHNR; CDR2 reads FQNEAQ (reference sequence). The ends lost 6 bases at V and 7 bases at J; junction bases unmatched: 9. This CDR3 comprises 16 residues. For the CDR3, the DNA is TGTGCCAGCAGACCCCCGGGACTAGCGGGATTTAATGAGCAGTTCTTC. Translating gives CASRPPGLAGFNEQFF.

V gene TRBV29-1 combines with J gene TRBJ2-7, with 8 nucleotides matching TRBD1. Germline V gene lookup returns CDR1 SQVTM and CDR2 ANQGSEA. The V segment lost 6 bases and the J segment 3 bases; nucleotides outside the gene matches: 10. The CDR3 runs to 14 residues. CDR3 loop: CSVGRTGSRYEQYF. In DNA form, the CDR3 reads TGCAGCGTCGGACGGACAGGGTCGCGCTACGAGCAGTACTTC.

In this sample, this clone turned up once. The rearrangement joins TRBV5-5 to TRBJ2-1; weak D call: TRBD2 (5 bases). Germline-derived CDR1 and CDR2 are SGHKS and YYEKEE (reference sequence). CDR3 length: 15 amino acids. The V end was cut by 4 bases, the J end by 0 bases, with 11 bases between. The CDR3 DNA is TGTGCCAGCAGCCTGGAAGGGAGCTCCTACAATGAGCAGTTCTTC. Amino acids: CASSLEGSSYNEQFF.

V and J are TRBV19 and TRBJ1-4; the D is unclear. The V and J ends lost 3 bases and 10 bases respectively, with 15 bases between them. Germline V gives CDR1 LNHDA, CDR2 SQIVND (reference sequence). The CDR3 is 14 amino acids. CDR3 nucleotides: TGTGCCAGTAGTATTGGGCAGTCTGGCGGAAAACTGTTTTTT. Encoded protein: CASSIGQSGGKLFF.

The V call is TRBV6-1, the J call TRBJ1-2; D is ambiguous. CDR3 length equals 14 residues. The V and J ends lost 5 bases and 0 bases respectively, with 10 bases between them. CDR1 and CDR2 from the germline V gene are MNHNS and SASEGT. CDR3 protein: CASSKETANYGYTF. CDR3 DNA sequence: TGTGCCAGCAGTAAGGAAACCGCTAACTATGGCTACACCTTC.

Notes on this clone: In the same sample, other DNA sequences code for this CDR3. This chain uses TRBV4-2 with TRBJ1-2; D is unclear. Trimming stripped 1 base from V and 2 bases from J, with 5 bases between. Looked up from germline, CDR1 is LGHNA and CDR2 is YNFKEQ. The CDR3 is 13 residues long. The CDR3 sequence: CASSQGGNYGYTF. CDR3 in DNA: TGTGCCAGCAGCCAAGGTGGGAACTATGGCTACACCTTC.

Here the CDR3 DNA reads TGTGCCAGCAGTTACTCGGTAGGCGTGATAGAGACCCAGTACTTC. This translates into CASSYSVGVIETQYF. The V and J genes are TRBV6-5 and TRBJ2-5; D is uncertain. Deletions cut 0 bases from V and 4 bases from J, with 12 bases between. CDR1 MNHEY and CDR2 SVGAGI come from the germline V gene. This CDR3 comprises 15 residues.

The chain joins TRBV2 to TRBJ1-2; TRBD1 aligns across 9 bases. Germline V gives CDR1 SNHLY, CDR2 FYNNEI. With V trimmed by 5 bases and J by 4 bases, 8 bases remained unmatched. The CDR3 consists of 15 residues. The CDR3 bases are TGTGCCAGCAGTCGACAACAGGGGGCGGTCTATGGCTACACCTTC. Translation gives CASSRQQGAVYGYTF. The full variable domain, completed using reference TRBV2 and TRBJ1-2, is EPEVTQTPSHQVTQMGQEVILRCVPISNHLYFYWYRQILGQKVEFLVSFYNNEISEKSEIFDDQFSVERPDGSNFTLKIRSTKLEDSAMYFCASSRQQGAVYGYTFGSGTRLTVV.

The chain carries TRBV10-3 and TRBJ2-7; 12 bases map to TRBD1. The CDR3 totals 13 residues. Germline V gene data show CDR1 as ENHRY and CDR2 as SYGVKD. V shed 8 bases and J 6 bases; nucleotides not matched to a gene: 5. CDR3 region: CAIAGQGAFEQYF. In DNA form, the CDR3 reads TGTGCCATCGCGGGACAGGGGGCTTTCGAGCAGTACTTC.

This clone was detected only a few times. The V and J genes are TRBV15 and TRBJ1-1; D may be TRBD1 (5 bases). V was cut by 5 bases and J by 1 base, with 17 bases left in between. The CDR3 is 16 residues long. In germline, CDR1 is LNHNV, CDR2 YYDKDF (reference sequence). DNA of the CDR3: TGTGCCACCAGCCCCCAGGGATGGTATGGGAACACTGAAGCTTTCTTT. Translated: CATSPQGWYGNTEAFF.